Listed below are T cell receptor beta chains from one sample, sequenced in a study of cytomegalovirus exposure and HLA in healthy donors. Assay: immunoSEQ multiplex PCR; the TCRdb copy retains only in-frame clones and omits some. The sample yields around 150,000 clones, 60% to 80% seen once. The sequenced sample consisted of PBMCs. The receptors were gathered from a male donor in good health and CMV-seronegative. CDR3s include the opening cysteine and the closing phenylalanine or tryptophan. Each record gives: clone size, J gene, V gene, D gene, CDR3 protein, CDR3 DNA. D genes are given only for firm matches. Size tells how often a clone was seen (once, few, many) or the class of an expanded clone, and some rows leave it out.

-	TRBJ1-4	TRBV5-4	-	CASSLNREEKLFF	TGTGCCAGCAGCTTGAACAGGGAAGAAAAACTGTTTTTT
few	TRBJ2-5	TRBV25-1	TRBD2	CASSDGGTETQYF	TGTGCCAGCAGTGACGGGGGGACGGAGACCCAGTACTTC
-	TRBJ1-5	TRBV4-3	-	CASSQGQGYNQPQHF	TGCGCCAGCAGCCAAGGGCAGGGATACAATCAGCCCCAGCATTTT
-	TRBJ2-5	TRBV5-4	-	CASSLVRGETQYF	TGTGCCAGCAGCTTGGTAAGGGGTGAGACCCAGTACTTC
-	TRBJ2-3	TRBV7-3	TRBD2	CASSPGGWRSTDTQYF	TGTGCCAGCAGCCCCGGGGGGTGGCGGAGCACAGATACGCAGTATTTT
-	TRBJ2-7	TRBV2	-	CASRESSYEQYF	TGTGCCAGCCGGGAATCCTCCTACGAGCAGTACTTC
-	TRBJ1-5	TRBV28	TRBD1	CASSQGVNNQPQHF	TGTGCCAGCAGTCAGGGGGTAAACAATCAGCCCCAGCATTTT
-	TRBJ2-1	TRBV7-7	TRBD2	CASSTRLADEQFF	TGTGCTAGCAGCACTAGACTAGCCGATGAGCAGTTCTTC
-	TRBJ2-2	TRBV5-4	TRBD2	CASNGGGAGRTGELFF	TGTGCCAGCAACGGGGGAGGGGCAGGGCGAACCGGGGAGCTGTTTTTT
once	TRBJ2-5	TRBV7-9	-	CASSLYPQETQYF	TGTGCCAGCAGCCTTTATCCTCAAGAGACCCAGTACTTC
once	TRBJ2-7	TRBV5-6	TRBD1	CASSFFRTGDYEQYF	TGTGCCAGCAGCTTTTTTCGGACAGGGGACTACGAGCAGTACTTC
-	TRBJ2-2	TRBV9	TRBD2	CASSTSGRGPGELFF	TGTGCCAGCAGCACTAGCGGGAGGGGGCCCGGGGAGCTGTTTTTT
few	TRBJ2-7	TRBV5-1	-	CASSLVLASYEQYF	TGCGCCAGCAGCTTGGTTCTAGCGAGCTACGAGCAGTACTTC
-	TRBJ2-5	TRBV7-6	-	CASMMGETQYF	TGTGCCAGCATGATGGGCGAGACCCAGTACTTC
-	TRBJ2-7	TRBV28	TRBD1	CASRLGQGVYEQYF	TGTGCCAGCAGGCTGGGACAGGGAGTTTACGAGCAGTACTTC
-	TRBJ1-4	TRBV29-1	-	CSVLHRESNEKLFF	TGCAGCGTACTACACAGGGAGAGTAATGAAAAACTGTTTTTT
-	TRBJ2-3	TRBV27	TRBD2	CASSPLLASGKDTQYF	TGTGCCAGCAGTCCGCTACTAGCGTCTGGTAAAGATACGCAGTATTTT
-	TRBJ2-7	TRBV5-1	TRBD2	CASSSGLAVEQYF	TGCGCCAGCAGCTCCGGACTAGCGGTCGAGCAGTACTTC
-	TRBJ2-7	TRBV28	TRBD1	CASRPGQLESYEQYF	TGTGCCAGCAGGCCGGGACAGCTAGAGTCCTACGAGCAGTACTTC
-	TRBJ1-5	TRBV2	-	CASSESIVMGQPQHF	TGTGCCAGCAGTGAATCTATTGTTATGGGCCAGCCCCAGCATTTT
-	TRBJ2-3	TRBV4-2	TRBD2	CASSPSSWGGDTQYF	TGTGCCAGCAGCCCATCTTCGTGGGGGGGAGATACGCAGTATTTT
-	TRBJ1-1	TRBV7-3	-	CASRWQANTEAFF	TGTGCCAGCAGATGGCAGGCGAACACTGAAGCTTTCTTT
-	TRBJ2-1	TRBV29-1	TRBD2	CSVDSRLAGTNEQFF	TGCAGCGTTGATAGTCGACTAGCGGGAACGAATGAGCAGTTCTTC
-	TRBJ2-1	TRBV6-6	TRBD2	CASSTLSSGNEQFF	TGTGCCAGCAGTACACTTTCTAGCGGCAATGAGCAGTTCTTC
-	TRBJ2-1	TRBV7-2	TRBD2	CASRSAGGGYNEQFF	TGTGCCAGCAGGAGTGCGGGAGGAGGGTACAATGAGCAGTTCTTC
-	TRBJ2-5	TRBV20-1	-	CSASTGETQYF	TGCAGTGCTAGTACGGGGGAGACCCAGTACTTC
-	TRBJ1-5	TRBV28	-	CASIKGLFQPQHF	TGTGCCAGCATAAAGGGGCTATTTCAGCCCCAGCATTTT
-	TRBJ1-3	TRBV7-2	-	CASSQGSRISGNTIYF	TGTGCCAGCAGCCAAGGCTCGAGGATCTCTGGAAACACCATATATTTT
-	TRBJ2-7	TRBV6-6	-	CASSSSSYEQYF	TGTGCCAGCAGTTCTAGCTCCTACGAGCAGTACTTC
-	TRBJ2-1	TRBV4-1	TRBD2	CASSQPGRADEQFF	TGCGCCAGCAGCCAACCCGGGAGGGCTGATGAGCAGTTCTTC
-	TRBJ2-1	TRBV7-7	TRBD2	CASSLLAGGPKGEQFF	TGTGCTAGCAGTCTACTAGCGGGGGGGCCGAAGGGGGAGCAGTTCTTC
-	TRBJ1-2	TRBV9	-	CASSVAGVFGYTF	TGTGCCAGCAGCGTAGCCGGGGTGTTTGGCTACACCTTC
-	TRBJ1-6	TRBV15	-	CATSEGNSPLHF	TGTGCCACCAGCGAGGGAAATTCACCCCTCCACTTT
-	TRBJ2-5	TRBV11-1	TRBD1	CASSRDRGRETQYF	TGTGCCAGCAGCCGAGACAGGGGGCGGGAGACCCAGTACTTC
-	TRBJ1-2	TRBV19	-	CASSPRAGDGYTF	TGTGCCAGTAGTCCCCGGGCAGGGGATGGCTACACCTTC
-	TRBJ1-2	TRBV19	TRBD1	CASRLLQGSDGYTF	TGTGCCAGTAGACTACTACAGGGGTCGGATGGCTACACCTTC
-	TRBJ2-5	TRBV6-1	TRBD2	CASSDGTSGGRTQYF	TGTGCCAGCAGTGATGGGACTAGCGGGGGGCGAACCCAGTACTTC
-	TRBJ1-4	TRBV7-9	TRBD1	CASSLSRGTEKLFF	TGTGCCAGCAGCTTAAGCAGGGGGACTGAAAAACTGTTTTTT
-	TRBJ2-3	TRBV7-3	-	CASSLGRLSADTQYF	TGTGCCAGCAGCTTGGGGCGGTTGAGCGCAGATACGCAGTATTTT
few	TRBJ2-7	TRBV6-1	-	CASSPGQYEQYF	TGTGCCAGCAGTCCCGGACAGTACGAGCAGTACTTC
once	TRBJ2-7	TRBV5-1	TRBD1	CASSGTGGSHEQYF	TGCGCCAGCAGCGGCACAGGGGGCTCCCACGAGCAGTACTTC
-	TRBJ2-5	TRBV5-6	TRBD1	CASSSYYRGFQETQYF	TGTGCCAGCAGCTCTTACTACAGGGGTTTTCAAGAGACCCAGTACTTC
-	TRBJ2-1	TRBV5-1	-	CASSAGNIATTYNEQFF	TGCGCCAGCAGCGCGGGGAATATAGCGACTACCTACAATGAGCAGTTCTTC
-	TRBJ1-1	TRBV18	-	CASSQGQYTEAFF	TGTGCCAGCTCCCAAGGACAGTACACTGAAGCTTTCTTT
-	TRBJ2-7	TRBV9	TRBD2	CASSSGGSGRPSYEQYF	TGTGCCAGCAGCTCCGGCGGGAGCGGGAGGCCCTCCTACGAGCAGTACTTC
-	TRBJ2-2	TRBV13	TRBD1	CASSPGQGEHRGFLFF	TGTGCCAGCAGCCCAGGACAGGGAGAACACCGGGGCTTCTTGTTTTTT
-	TRBJ1-2	TRBV30	-	CAWSEEGPIYGYTF	TGTGCCTGGAGCGAAGAGGGCCCAATCTATGGCTACACCTTC
-	TRBJ1-1	TRBV7-3	-	CASSEQGENTEAFF	TGTGCCAGCAGCGAACAGGGAGAGAACACTGAAGCTTTCTTT
-	TRBJ1-6	TRBV6-5	-	CASSWRTANSPLHF	TGTGCCAGCAGTTGGAGGACGGCGAATTCACCCCTCCACTTT
-	TRBJ2-1	TRBV28	-	CASSLWSSGYNEQFF	TGTGCCAGCAGTTTATGGAGTAGCGGCTACAATGAGCAGTTCTTC
-	TRBJ1-2	TRBV5-1	TRBD1	CASSLGATTGMGGYTF	TGCGCCAGCAGCTTGGGGGCTACGACAGGGATGGGTGGCTACACCTTC
few	TRBJ2-7	TRBV5-6	TRBD1	CASTWTGQGAGEQYF	TGTGCCAGCACATGGACGGGGCAGGGGGCGGGAGAGCAGTACTTC
-	TRBJ1-5	TRBV28	TRBD1	CASSSGTGGIFAQPQHF	TGTGCCAGCAGTTCCGGGACAGGGGGCATCTTTGCCCAGCCCCAGCATTTT
-	TRBJ2-5	TRBV27	TRBD1	CASSAPGQGQETQYF	TGTGCCAGCAGTGCACCGGGACAGGGTCAAGAGACCCAGTACTTC
few	TRBJ1-1	TRBV6-5	-	CASRGAREWAFF	TGTGCCAGCAGGGGGGCCAGGGAATGGGCTTTCTTT
-	TRBJ2-3	TRBV27	TRBD1	CASSLETGGTDTQYF	TGTGCCAGCAGTTTGGAGACAGGGGGCACAGATACGCAGTATTTT
few	TRBJ1-4	TRBV5-1	-	CASTSGGISEKLFF	TGCGCCAGCACCTCGGGGGGGATTAGTGAAAAACTGTTTTTT
few	TRBJ2-2	TRBV30	TRBD1	CAWAGTENTGELFF	TGTGCCTGGGCCGGGACAGAGAACACCGGGGAGCTGTTTTTT
-	TRBJ2-2	TRBV28	TRBD2	CASSPIGGRETGELFF	TGTGCCAGCAGTCCCATTGGCGGGAGAGAAACCGGGGAGCTGTTTTTT